This T cell receptor (beta chain) appears in the sequencing data of a study of read filtering for tumor transcriptome and immune sequencing. Study results and caveats: Single-read clonotypes: 80% to 90% of IR-seq clonotypes (roughly 3.2% of reads), 74.6% of RNA-seq clonotypes (44.6% of reads).

This clonotype showed up just a few times. Antigen unknown. A much larger clone lies one base from this, so it may be a read error. Germline assignment: CDR1 SQVTM and CDR2 ANQGSEA. This CDR3 comprises 12 residues. V was pared by 3 bases and J by 5 bases, with 7 bases between. Molecular barcoded adaptors covering alpha/delta and beta/gamma chains were used on roughly 400 ng RNA. TCRdb ran MiXCR on the reads and lists one entry per CDR3 protein. The sample contains roughly 93,000 distinct CDR3 sequences, about 22% of which appear only once. The sequenced sample was a population of CD138-negative cells sorted from bone marrow. This TCR came from a donor over 35 with multiple myeloma. The chain employs TRBV29-1 and TRBJ2-2; D uncertain. The CDR3: CSVERLTGELFF. CDR3 bases: TGCAGCGTTGAGAGACTTACCGGGGAGCTGTTTTTT.